This TCR beta chain was sequenced during a study of technical replicates of blood from several donors. Profiling relied on immunoSEQ multiplex PCR, and the TCRdb table lists in-frame clones only, not all of them. The sample includes about 79,000 clones, approximately 91% of them seen just once. CDR1 is LGHNA and CDR2 is YNFKEQ in the germline V gene. The V gene lost 6 bases and the J gene lost 0 bases, with 15 bases spanning the gap. The CDR3 length is 16 residues. The origin of this receptor is a human donor in good health. Some clones in this sample may be carry-over from other donors' samples. The chain has TRBV4-2 and TRBJ1-3; D possibly corresponds to TRBD1 (5 bases). Sequencing used T cells isolated from PBMCs. The CDR3, as DNA: TGTGCCAGCAGTGATCCGGGGGTTTACTCTGGAAACACCATATATTTT. Translation gives CASSDPGVYSGNTIYF.